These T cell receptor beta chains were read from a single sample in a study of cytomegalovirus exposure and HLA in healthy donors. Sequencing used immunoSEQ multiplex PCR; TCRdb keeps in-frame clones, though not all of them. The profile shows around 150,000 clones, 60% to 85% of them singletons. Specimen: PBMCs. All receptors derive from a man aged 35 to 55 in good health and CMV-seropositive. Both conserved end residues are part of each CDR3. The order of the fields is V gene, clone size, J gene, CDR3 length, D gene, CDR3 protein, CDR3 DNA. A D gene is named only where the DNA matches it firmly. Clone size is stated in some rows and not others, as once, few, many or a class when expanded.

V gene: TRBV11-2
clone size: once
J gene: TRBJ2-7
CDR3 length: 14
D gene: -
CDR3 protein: CASSKDNRGYEQYF
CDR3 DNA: TGTGCCAGCAGCAAGGACAACCGAGGCTACGAGCAGTACTTC

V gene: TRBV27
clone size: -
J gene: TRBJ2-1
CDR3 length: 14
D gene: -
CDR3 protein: CASSLGQSYNEQFF
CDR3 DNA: TGTGCCAGCAGTTTAGGACAGAGCTACAATGAGCAGTTCTTC

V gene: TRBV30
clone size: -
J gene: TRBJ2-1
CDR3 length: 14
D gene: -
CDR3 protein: CAWKQGSPLSEQFF
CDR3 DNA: TGTGCCTGGAAACAGGGAAGCCCTCTCAGTGAGCAGTTCTTC

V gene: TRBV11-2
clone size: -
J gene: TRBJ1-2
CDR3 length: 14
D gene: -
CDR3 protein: CASSSSQGLGGYTF
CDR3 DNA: TGTGCCAGCAGCTCTTCACAGGGATTGGGCGGCTACACCTTC

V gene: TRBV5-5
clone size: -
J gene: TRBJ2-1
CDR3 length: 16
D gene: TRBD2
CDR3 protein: CASSRDGGGSYNEQFF
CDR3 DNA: TGTGCCAGCAGCCGAGACGGGGGAGGGTCCTACAATGAGCAGTTCTTC

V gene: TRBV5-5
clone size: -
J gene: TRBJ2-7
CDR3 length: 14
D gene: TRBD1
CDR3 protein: CASSFGQGANEQYF
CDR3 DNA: TGTGCCAGCAGCTTCGGACAGGGGGCTAACGAGCAGTACTTC

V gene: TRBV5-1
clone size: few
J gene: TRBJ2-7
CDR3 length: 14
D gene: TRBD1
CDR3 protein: CASRTLTGVNEQYF
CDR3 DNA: TGCGCCAGCAGAACACTAACAGGGGTGAACGAGCAGTACTTC

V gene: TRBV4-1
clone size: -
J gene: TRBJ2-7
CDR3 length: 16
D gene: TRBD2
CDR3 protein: CASSQPAGDSSYEQYF
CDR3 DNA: TGCGCCAGCAGCCAACCAGCGGGAGATAGCTCCTACGAGCAGTACTTC

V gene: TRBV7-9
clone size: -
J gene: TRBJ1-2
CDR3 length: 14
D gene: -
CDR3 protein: CASSTETAPYGYTF
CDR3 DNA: TGTGCCAGCAGCACCGAGACAGCCCCCTATGGCTACACCTTC

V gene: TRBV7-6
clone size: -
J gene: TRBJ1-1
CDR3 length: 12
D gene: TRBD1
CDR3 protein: CASSSGGTEAFF
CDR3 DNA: TGTGCCAGCAGCTCAGGGGGCACTGAAGCTTTCTTT

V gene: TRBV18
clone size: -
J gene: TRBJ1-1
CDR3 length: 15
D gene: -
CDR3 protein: CASSPGQGLLSEAFF
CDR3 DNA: TGTGCCAGCTCACCGGGGCAGGGTCTCCTCTCTGAAGCTTTCTTT

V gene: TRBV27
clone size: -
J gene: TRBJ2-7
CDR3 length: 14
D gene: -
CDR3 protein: CASSLSWQRYEQYF
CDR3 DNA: TGTGCCAGCAGTTTATCATGGCAGCGATACGAGCAGTACTTC

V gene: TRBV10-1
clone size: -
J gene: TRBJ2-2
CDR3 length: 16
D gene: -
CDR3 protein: CASRGTNSTNTGELFF
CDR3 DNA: TGCGCCAGCAGGGGGACAAATTCAACGAACACCGGGGAGCTGTTTTTT

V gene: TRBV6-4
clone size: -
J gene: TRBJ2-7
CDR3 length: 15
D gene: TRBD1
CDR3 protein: CASSGPTGPSYEQYF
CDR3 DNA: TGTGCCAGCAGTGGCCCGACAGGGCCCTCCTACGAGCAGTACTTC

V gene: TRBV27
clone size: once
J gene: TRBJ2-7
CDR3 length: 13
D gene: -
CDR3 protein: CASSPVADYEQYF
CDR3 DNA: TGTGCCAGCAGTCCAGTAGCCGACTACGAGCAGTACTTC

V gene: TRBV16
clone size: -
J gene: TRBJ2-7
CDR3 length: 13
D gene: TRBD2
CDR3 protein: CASSLRGGYEQYF
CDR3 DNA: TGTGCCAGCAGCCTACGGGGGGGATACGAGCAGTACTTC

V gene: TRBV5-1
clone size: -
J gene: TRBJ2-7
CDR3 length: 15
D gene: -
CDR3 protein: CASSEGDVPTNEQYF
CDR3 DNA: TGCGCCAGCAGCGAGGGGGACGTACCCACTAACGAGCAGTACTTC

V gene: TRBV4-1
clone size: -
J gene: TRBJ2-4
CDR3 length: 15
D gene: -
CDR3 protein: CASSQDPTPKNIQYF
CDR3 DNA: TGCGCCAGCAGCCAAGATCCGACACCCAAAAACATTCAGTACTTC

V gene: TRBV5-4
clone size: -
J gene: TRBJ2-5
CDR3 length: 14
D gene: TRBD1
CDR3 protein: CASSLRTGVETQYF
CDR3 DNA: TGTGCCAGCAGCTTGAGGACAGGGGTGGAGACCCAGTACTTC

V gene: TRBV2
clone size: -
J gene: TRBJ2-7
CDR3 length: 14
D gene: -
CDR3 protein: CASREGPNLGEQYF
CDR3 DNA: TGTGCCAGCAGGGAGGGTCCTAATCTGGGCGAGCAGTACTTC

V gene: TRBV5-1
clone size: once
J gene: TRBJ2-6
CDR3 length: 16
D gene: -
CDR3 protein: CASSQGLPSGANVLTF
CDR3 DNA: TGCGCCAGCAGCCAGGGTCTTCCCTCTGGGGCCAACGTCCTGACTTTC

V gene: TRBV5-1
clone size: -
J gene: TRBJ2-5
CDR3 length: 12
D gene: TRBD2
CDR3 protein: CASSLWGGAQYF
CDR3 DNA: TGCGCCAGCTCTCTATGGGGGGGGGCCCAGTACTTC

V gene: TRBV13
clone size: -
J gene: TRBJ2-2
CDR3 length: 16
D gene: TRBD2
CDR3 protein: CASSSLAGPGTGELFF
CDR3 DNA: TGTGCCAGTAGCTCGTTAGCGGGGCCGGGCACCGGGGAGCTGTTTTTT

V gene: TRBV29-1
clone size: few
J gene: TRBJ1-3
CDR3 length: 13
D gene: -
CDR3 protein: CSAARGSGNTIYF
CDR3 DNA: TGCAGCGCAGCAAGGGGTTCTGGAAACACCATATATTTT

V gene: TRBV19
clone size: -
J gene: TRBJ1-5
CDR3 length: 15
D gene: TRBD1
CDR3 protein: CASKKDRGPAQPQHF
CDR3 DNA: TGTGCCAGTAAGAAGGACAGGGGGCCGGCTCAGCCCCAGCATTTT

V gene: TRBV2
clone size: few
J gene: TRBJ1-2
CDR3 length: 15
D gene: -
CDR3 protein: CASSEVGQPNYGYTF
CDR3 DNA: TGTGCCAGCAGTGAGGTTGGACAGCCTAACTATGGCTACACCTTC

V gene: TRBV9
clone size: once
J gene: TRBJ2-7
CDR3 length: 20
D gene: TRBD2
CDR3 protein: CASSVGPSGAGGQISYEQYF
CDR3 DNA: TGTGCCAGCAGCGTAGGGCCCTCAGGAGCGGGAGGACAAATTTCCTACGAGCAGTACTTC

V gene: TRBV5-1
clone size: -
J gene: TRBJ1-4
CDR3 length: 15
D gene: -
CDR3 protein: CASSLDGVSNEKLFF
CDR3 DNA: TGCGCCAGCAGCTTGGACGGGGTTTCTAATGAAAAACTGTTTTTT

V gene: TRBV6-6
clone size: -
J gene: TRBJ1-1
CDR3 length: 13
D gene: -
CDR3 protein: CASRDDRNTEAFF
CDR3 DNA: TGTGCCAGCAGGGATGACAGGAACACTGAAGCTTTCTTT